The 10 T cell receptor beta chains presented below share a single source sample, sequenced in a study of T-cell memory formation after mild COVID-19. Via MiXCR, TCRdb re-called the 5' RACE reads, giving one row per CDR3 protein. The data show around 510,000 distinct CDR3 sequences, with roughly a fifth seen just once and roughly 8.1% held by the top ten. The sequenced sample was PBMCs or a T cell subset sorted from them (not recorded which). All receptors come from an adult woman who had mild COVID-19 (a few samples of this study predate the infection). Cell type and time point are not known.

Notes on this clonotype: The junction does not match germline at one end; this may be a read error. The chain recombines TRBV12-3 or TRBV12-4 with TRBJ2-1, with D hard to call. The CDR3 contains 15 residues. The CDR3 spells CDSSLDPSAYNEQFF. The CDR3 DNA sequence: TGTGACAGCAGTTTGGATCCCTCAGCCTACAATGAGCAGTTCTTC.

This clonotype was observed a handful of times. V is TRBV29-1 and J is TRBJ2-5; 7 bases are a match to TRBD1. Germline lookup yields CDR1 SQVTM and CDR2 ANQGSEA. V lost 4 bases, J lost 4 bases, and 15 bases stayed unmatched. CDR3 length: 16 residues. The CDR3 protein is CSVVDSGTDVGETQYF. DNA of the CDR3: TGCAGCGTTGTAGATTCCGGGACAGACGTAGGAGAGACCCAGTACTTC. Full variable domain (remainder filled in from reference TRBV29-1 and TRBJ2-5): SAVISQKPSRDICQRGTSLTIQCQVDSQVTMMFWYRQQPGQSLTLIATANQGSEATYESGFVIDKFPISRPNLTFSTLTVSNMSPEDSSIYLCSVVDSGTDVGETQYFGPGTRLLVL.

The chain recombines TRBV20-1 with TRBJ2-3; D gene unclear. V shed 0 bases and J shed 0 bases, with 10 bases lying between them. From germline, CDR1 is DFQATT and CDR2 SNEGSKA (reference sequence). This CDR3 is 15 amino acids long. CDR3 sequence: CSARDLVYSTDTQYF. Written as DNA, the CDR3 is TGCAGTGCTAGAGATCTAGTATATAGCACAGATACGCAGTATTTT.

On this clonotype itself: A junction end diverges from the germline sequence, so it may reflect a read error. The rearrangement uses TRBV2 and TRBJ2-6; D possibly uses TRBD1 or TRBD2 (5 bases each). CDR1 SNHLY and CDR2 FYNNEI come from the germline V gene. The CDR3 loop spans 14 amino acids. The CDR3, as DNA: TGTGCCAGCATAGAGGGGCCTGGGTCCAACGTCCTGACTTTC. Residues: CASIEGPGSNVLTF. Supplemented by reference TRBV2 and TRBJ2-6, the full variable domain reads EPEVTQTPSHQVTQMGQEVILRCVPISNHLYFYWYRQILGQKVEFLVSFYNNEISEKSEIFDDQFSVERPDGSNFTLKIRSTKLEDSAMYFCASIEGPGSNVLTFGAGSRLTVL.

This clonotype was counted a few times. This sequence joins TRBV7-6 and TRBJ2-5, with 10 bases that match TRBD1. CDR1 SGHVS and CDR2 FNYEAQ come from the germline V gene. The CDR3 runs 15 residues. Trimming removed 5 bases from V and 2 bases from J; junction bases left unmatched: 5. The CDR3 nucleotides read TGTGCCAGCAGCCCCGGGACAGGGGATCAAGAGACCCAGTACTTC. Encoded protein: CASSPGTGDQETQYF. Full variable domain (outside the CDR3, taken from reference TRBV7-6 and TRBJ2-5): GAGVSQSPRYKVTKRGQDVALRCDPISGHVSLYWYRQALGQGPEFLTYFNYEAQQDKSGLPNDRFSAERPEGSISTLTIQRTEQRDSAMYRCASSPGTGDQETQYFGPGTRLLVL.

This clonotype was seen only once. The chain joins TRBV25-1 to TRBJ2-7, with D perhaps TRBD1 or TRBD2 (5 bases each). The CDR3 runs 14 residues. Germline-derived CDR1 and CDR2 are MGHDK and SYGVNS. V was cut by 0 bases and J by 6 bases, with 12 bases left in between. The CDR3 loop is CASSEYGGGGEQYF. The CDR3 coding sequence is TGTGCCAGCAGTGAATATGGTGGGGGTGGCGAGCAGTACTTC.

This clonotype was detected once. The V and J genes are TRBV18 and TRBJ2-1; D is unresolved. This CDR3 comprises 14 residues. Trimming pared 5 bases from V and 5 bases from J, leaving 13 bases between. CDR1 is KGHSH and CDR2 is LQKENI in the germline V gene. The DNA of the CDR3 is TGTGCCAGCTCATCTCTTAACTTCGACAATGAGCAGTTCTTC. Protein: CASSSLNFDNEQFF.

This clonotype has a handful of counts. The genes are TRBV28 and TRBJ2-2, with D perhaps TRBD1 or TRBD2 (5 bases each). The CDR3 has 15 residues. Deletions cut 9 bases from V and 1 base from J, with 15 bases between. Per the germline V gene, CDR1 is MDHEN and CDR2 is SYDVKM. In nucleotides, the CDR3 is TGTGCCAGTCTAGAGGGACGGCTGAACACCGGGGAGCTGTTTTTT. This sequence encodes CASLEGRLNTGELFF.

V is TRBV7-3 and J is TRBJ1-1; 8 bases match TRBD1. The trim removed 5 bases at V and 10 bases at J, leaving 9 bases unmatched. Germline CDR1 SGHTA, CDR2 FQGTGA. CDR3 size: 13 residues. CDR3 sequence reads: CASSATGGGVAFF. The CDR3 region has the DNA TGTGCCAGCAGCGCCACAGGGGGTGGTGTAGCTTTCTTT.

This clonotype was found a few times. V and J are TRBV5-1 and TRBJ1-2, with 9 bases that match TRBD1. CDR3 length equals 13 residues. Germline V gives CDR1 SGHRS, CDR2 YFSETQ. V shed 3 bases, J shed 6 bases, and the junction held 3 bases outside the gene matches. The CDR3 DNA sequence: TGCGCCAGCAGCTCGGGACAGGGTCATGGCTACACCTTC. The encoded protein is CASSSGQGHGYTF.